Here is one TCR beta chain with its context. Its antigen remains undetermined. The sample originates from a study of cytomegalovirus exposure and HLA in healthy donors (dated by TCRdb to the late 2010s). Regarding the research as a whole: An earlier analysis of about 530 of the donors reported 276 Gb of sequence data and 95 million to 130 million unique TCR beta sequences obtained from approximately 180 million T cells. Donor age, sex, ethnicity and CMV serostatus were compiled together with the repertoire data. Using immunosequencing, the study profiled T cell repertoires from around 670 subjects and related those repertoires to cytomegalovirus serostatus. The study combined high-throughput TCR immunosequencing, statistical association of individual TCRs with disease status, and machine learning to predict cytomegalovirus infection status. Every repertoire in the discovery cohort had been generated on one and the same sequencing platform. Roughly 320 gigabases of sequencing data and around 85 million unique TCR sequences made up an early release that covered about 640 HLA-typed donors. Typing coverage differed by locus: A, B, C, DRB1 and DQB1 were typed in roughly 620-630 donors, DQA1 in about 510, DPA1 in roughly 590, and DPB1 in just under 490. In a later genetic analysis, genome-wide SNP genotypes for 398 of the 666 donors were used, and that subset was treated as a discovery cohort. On average, roughly 240,000 unique TCR beta nucleotide sequences were sequenced per donor among several hundred genotyped donors of the cohort, with 15% to 20% of those sequences being non-productive. Among the approximately 430 genotyped donors, approximately 76% belonged to the genetic ancestry cluster associated with self-reported Caucasian donors. In the later analysis, no new phenotypic data were used to find candidate immune exposures; instead, reliance was placed on TCR beta sequences and their occurrence across donors. To decide whether each TCR beta V gene segment behaved as functional or pseudogenic, an earlier analysis of fewer than 750 of the donors relied on high-throughput TCR beta sequencing. To study patterns of TCR occurrence, a later analysis re-analyzed previously published TCR beta repertoires from under 750 donors and added high-resolution HLA genotyping. In addition to the first cohort of roughly 670 subjects, a separate validation cohort of around 110 different subjects was used. HLA typing included class I and class II loci at four-digit resolution. The aim of the study was to test whether cataloging public T cell receptors could identify signatures of past pathogen exposure. Because of strong linkage in the cohort, roughly five DR-DQ haplotypes were treated as single units for association and clustering. Findings and caveats that apply to the study as a whole: The authors suggested that the approach could potentially be extended to other disease states and immunological phenotypes. Because some donors lacked HLA typing at each locus, the association tests relied only on the typed subset. Specific HLA alleles were associated with roughly 17,000 TCR beta sequences at a false discovery rate of 0.05 in a later analysis. Compared with the roughly 670-donor mean, donors in an Asian-associated ancestry cluster had fewer N-insertions in productive TCRs, according to a later genetic analysis. Some IMGT-functional V segments, including TRBV6-2 and TRBV6-3, could not be distinguished by the 87-base-pair reads and were therefore excluded. Only TCR beta chains were sequenced in this cohort, and the absence of alpha or paired-chain data limited detectable features. A further reported finding was that TCR beta sequences accurately predicted the HLA-A and HLA-B alleles for most subjects in the first cohort. The only immune exposure information available for the cohort was CMV serostatus. Because counts were too low, more than 15 rarely observed V segments, including chromosome 9 orphons, were excluded from the earlier analysis of 587 of the donors. In a later analysis, most CMV-associated TCR beta chains were found to appear HLA-restricted, with HLA associations seemingly driven largely by CMV exposure. Assigning TCR associations to individual alleles was difficult when HLA alleles, especially DR and DQ, strongly co-occurred. V-gene and J-gene trimming of TCR beta chains was associated with a missense DCLRE1C variant in a later genetic analysis, and the association was replicated in an independent cohort. In the study, about 150 TCR beta chains were listed as associated with cytomegalovirus. Sequencing depth was assumed to be roughly uniform across donors in the presence/absence analyses, though that assumption may not hold. Most TCR sequences were seen in very few donors, while some public TCRs were found in many individuals. According to a later analysis, parvovirus B19, influenza, CMV and Epstein-Barr virus appeared linked to several top co-occurrence clusters. Correlated functional status among segregating V segments might reflect linkage disequilibrium, but an unknown experimental factor could not be ruled out. A cluster of highly shared sequence variants was judged likely to represent a technical artifact of the sequencing pipeline. In a later analysis, HLA-associated TCR beta chains were found to be more clonally expanded and to have lower generation probabilities than equally common non-associated chains. According to a later analysis, TCR association rates differed among HLA loci, with DRB1 alleles showing the most associated TCRs and HLA-C alleles showing the fewest. Cytomegalovirus status was reported to be diagnosed by the classifier with high specificity and sensitivity in both the original and validation cohorts. Three of the identified cytomegalovirus-associated TCR beta chains were confirmed in vitro to be specific for cytomegalovirus antigens. An earlier analysis of several hundred of the donors showed that most TCR beta V segments appeared in productive rearrangements either about 87% or about 30% of the time, which broadly matched IMGT annotations.

The cohort consisted of more than 650 healthy bone marrow donors. At the time of sampling, all cohort members were nominally healthy, though unrecorded immune exposures were likely present. The donor was CMV seronegative and belonged to the group of 352 seronegative cohort members. Every donor gave a peripheral blood sample, and the peripheral blood mononuclear cells from that sample were used for TCR beta sequencing. Genomic DNA was extracted from the blood cell samples with the Qiagen DNeasy Blood Extraction Kit. The junction shows trimming of 5 bases on V and 8 bases on J, plus 18 bases between the germline ends. The CDR3 has 14 amino acids, counting the end cysteine and phenylalanine. The DNA shown is the 42-base CDR3, in frame from base 1. CDR1 and CDR2, per the germline V gene, are SGHTA and FQGNSA. The library relied on the immunoSEQ multiplex PCR assay. For the multiplex PCR, a mixture combining 60 forward primers for TCR Vbeta segments and 13 reverse primers for TCR Jbeta segments was used. The CDR3 region of rearranged TCR beta genes was amplified from genomic DNA by a multiplex PCR assay. The amplified TCR beta libraries were sequenced on the Illumina HiSeq System as 87-base-pair reads. Regarding the original processing steps: A later analysis counted 65 million to 90 million unique TCR beta chains across the 640 or so repertoires, and roughly 9.9 million of these chains were shared by at least two donors. Raw reads were error-corrected and collapsed into unique sequences by a nearest-neighbor algorithm in which closely related sequences were merged to remove PCR and sequencing errors. To assign V, D and J gene segments, CDR3 sequences were aligned to IMGT reference sequences. For a sequence to be retained, at least a six-nucleotide match to both a V gene segment and a J gene segment was required. Rearrangements were classified as productive when the CDR3 lacked stop codons and remained in frame with V and J, and all other rearrangements were classified as non-productive. Following IMGT convention, CDR3 was defined as the stretch from the second conserved V-encoded cysteine up to the conserved J-encoded phenylalanine. In an earlier analysis of more than 550 of the donors, sequences lacking an unambiguous match to a single V gene segment were excluded. An earlier analysis of around 600 of the donors classified V segments as functional when productive rearrangements were above 56.7% and as segregating when the standard deviation between donors was above 5%. A statistical classification framework was built for diagnosing cytomegalovirus status from the catalog of TCR beta chain sequences. In a later analysis, TCR nucleotide sequences were compared against IMGT/GENE-DB human TR gene sequences so that V and J genes could be assigned. The TCRdist pipeline was used in a later analysis to assign CDR3 sequences and most-parsimonious VDJ recombination scenarios. A later analysis defined each TCR beta chain by its CDR3 amino acid sequence plus V-gene family, and excluded reads lacking a unique V-gene family. To address suspected cross-contamination and a sequencing artifact, a later analysis removed 450 to 700 highly shared, low-generation-probability nucleotide sequences. In a later analysis, a clonal expansion index was calculated for each public chain from normalized within-repertoire ranks of inferred template counts. In a later analysis, generation probabilities were computed using a VDJ recombination model fitted to out-of-frame rearrangements, and the results were checked against IGoR. A later analysis scored TCR-TCR, TCR-HLA and TCR-CMV co-occurrence with hypergeometric tests, applying a repertoire-size bias correction to TCR pairs. A later analysis estimated false discovery rates by permuting HLA or CMV assignments 20 times. In a later analysis, co-occurring TCRs were grouped with DBSCAN, and TCRdist sequence similarity was added when clustering was performed within HLA-allele-positive subsets. For co-occurrence clustering, repertoires with fewer than 30,000 or more than 120,000 public chains were excluded, along with roughly 5 repertoires with anomalous nucleotide sharing. The immuneACCESS repertoire file appears here via TCRdb, limited to in-frame rearrangements. These files lack a portion of the clones; in checked studies, under half of the deficit traces to unresolved V genes, and the cause of the others is not known. D and trimming were read from the DNA, whereas the V and J calls and clone size are those reported in that table. This sample's clone table shows approximately 120,000 clones. The ten biggest clones cover approximately 0.93% of the sample.

Sequenced: PBMCs. The sequence is built from TRBV7-2 and TRBJ1-1; the D gene is not confidently resolved. This TCR derives from a man between 18 and 29 years old in good health and CMV-seronegative. The nucleotides read TGTGCCAGCAGCCCTACTGCCCTCGGGATGGAAGCTTTCTTT. Translated, it gives CASSPTALGMEAFF.